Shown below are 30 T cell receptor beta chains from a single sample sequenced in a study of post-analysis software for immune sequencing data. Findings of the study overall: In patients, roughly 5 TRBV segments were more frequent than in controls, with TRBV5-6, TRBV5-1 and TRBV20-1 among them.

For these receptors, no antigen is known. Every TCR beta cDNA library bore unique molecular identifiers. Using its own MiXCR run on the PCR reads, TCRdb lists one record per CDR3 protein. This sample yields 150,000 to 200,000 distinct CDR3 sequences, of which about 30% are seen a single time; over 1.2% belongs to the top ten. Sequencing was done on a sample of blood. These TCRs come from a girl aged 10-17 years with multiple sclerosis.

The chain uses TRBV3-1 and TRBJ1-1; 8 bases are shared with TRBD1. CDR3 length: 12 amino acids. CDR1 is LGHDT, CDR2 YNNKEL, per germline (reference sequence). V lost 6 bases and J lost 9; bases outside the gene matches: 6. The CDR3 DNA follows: TGTGCCAGCAGGCGACAGGGGCAAAAAGCTTTCTTT. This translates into CASRRQGQKAFF.

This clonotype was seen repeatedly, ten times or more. The CDR3: CASSPTGLREKLFF. The CDR3 region has the DNA TGTGCCAGCAGCCCCACAGGGTTACGGGAAAAACTGTTTTTT. The rearrangement joins TRBV5-5 to TRBJ1-4; D possibly corresponds to TRBD1 (6 bases). The ends were cut back, 4 bases at V and 8 bases at J, with 15 bases in the middle. The CDR3 has 14 residues. Germline V CDR1 and CDR2: SGHKS, YYEKEE (reference sequence).

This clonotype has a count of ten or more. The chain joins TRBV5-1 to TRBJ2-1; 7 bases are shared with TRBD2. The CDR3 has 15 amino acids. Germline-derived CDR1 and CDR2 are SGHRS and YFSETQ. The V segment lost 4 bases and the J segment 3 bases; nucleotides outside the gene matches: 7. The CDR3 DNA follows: TGCGCCAGCAGCCTTAAAGCGGGACTCTACAATGAGCAGTTCTTC. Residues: CASSLKAGLYNEQFF.

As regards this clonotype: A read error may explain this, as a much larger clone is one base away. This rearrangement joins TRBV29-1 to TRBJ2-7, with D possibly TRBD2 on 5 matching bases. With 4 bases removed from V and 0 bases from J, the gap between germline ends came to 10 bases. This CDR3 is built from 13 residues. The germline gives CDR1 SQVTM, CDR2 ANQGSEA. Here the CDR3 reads CSVGTGFSYEQYF. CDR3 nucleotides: TGCAGCGTTGGAACGGGATTCTCCTACGAGCAGTACTTC.

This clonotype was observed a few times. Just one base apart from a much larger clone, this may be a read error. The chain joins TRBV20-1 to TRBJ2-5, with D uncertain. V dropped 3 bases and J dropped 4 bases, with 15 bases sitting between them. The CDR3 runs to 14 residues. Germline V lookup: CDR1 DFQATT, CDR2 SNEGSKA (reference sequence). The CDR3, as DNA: TGCAGTGCTAGGGCCCCGGTTACGCGAGAGACCCAGTACTTC. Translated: CSARAPVTRETQYF.

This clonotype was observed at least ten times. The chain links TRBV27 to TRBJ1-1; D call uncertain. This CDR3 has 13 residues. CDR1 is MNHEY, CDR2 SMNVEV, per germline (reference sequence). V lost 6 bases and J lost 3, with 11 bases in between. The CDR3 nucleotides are TGTGCCAGCAGGCCCCAGGCCTACACTGAAGCTTTCTTT. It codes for CASRPQAYTEAFF.

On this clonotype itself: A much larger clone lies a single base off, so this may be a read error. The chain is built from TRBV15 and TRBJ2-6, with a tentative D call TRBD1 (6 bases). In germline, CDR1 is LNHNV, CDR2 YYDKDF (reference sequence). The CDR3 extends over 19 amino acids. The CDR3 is CATSRDPAGVDSRANVLTF. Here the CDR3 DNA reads TGTGCCACCAGCAGAGATCCCGCAGGGGTAGACTCTAGGGCCAACGTCCTGACTTTC.

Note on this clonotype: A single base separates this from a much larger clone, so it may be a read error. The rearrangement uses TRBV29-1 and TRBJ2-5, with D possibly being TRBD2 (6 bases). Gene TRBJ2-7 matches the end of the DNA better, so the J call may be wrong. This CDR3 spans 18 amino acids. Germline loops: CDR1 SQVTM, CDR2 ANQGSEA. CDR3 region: CSVVYLSPGDNVGNEQYF. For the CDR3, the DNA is TGCAGCGTTGTGTACCTTAGCCCGGGGGATAATGTTGGCAACGAGCAGTACTTC.

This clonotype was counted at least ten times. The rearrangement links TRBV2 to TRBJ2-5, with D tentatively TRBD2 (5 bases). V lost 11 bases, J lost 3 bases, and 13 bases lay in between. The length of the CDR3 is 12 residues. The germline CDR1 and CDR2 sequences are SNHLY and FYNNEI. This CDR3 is CAQADGEETQYF. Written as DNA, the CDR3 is TGTGCCCAAGCAGACGGGGAAGAGACCCAGTACTTC.

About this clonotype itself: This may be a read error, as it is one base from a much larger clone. Here the CDR3 reads CASSRLESHSEQFF. In DNA, the CDR3 is TGTGCCAGCAGTCGACTAGAGTCACACAGTGAGCAGTTCTTC. The chain carries TRBV3-1 and TRBJ2-1; the D gene is possibly TRBD2 (6 bases). Trimming took off 6 bases at V and 9 bases at J, with 18 bases between the two ends. From germline, CDR1 is LGHDT and CDR2 YNNKEL (reference sequence). This CDR3 contains 14 residues.

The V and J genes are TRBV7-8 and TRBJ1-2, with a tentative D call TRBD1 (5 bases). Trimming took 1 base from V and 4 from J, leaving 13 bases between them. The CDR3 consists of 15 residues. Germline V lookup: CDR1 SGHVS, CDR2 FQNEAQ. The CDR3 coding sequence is TGTGCCAGCAGCTTAGAACCAGGGCACGGCTATGGCTACACCTTC. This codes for CASSLEPGHGYGYTF.

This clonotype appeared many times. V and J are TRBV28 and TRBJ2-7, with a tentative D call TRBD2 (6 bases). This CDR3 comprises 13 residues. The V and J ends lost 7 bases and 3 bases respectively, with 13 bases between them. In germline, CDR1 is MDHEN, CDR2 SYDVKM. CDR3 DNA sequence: TGTGCCAGCAACGAACCGGGACTCTACGAGCAGTACTTC. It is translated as CASNEPGLYEQYF.

CDR3 amino acids: CSARMGGEFNQPQHF. The CDR3 DNA sequence: TGCAGTGCTAGGATGGGTGGGGAGTTTAATCAGCCCCAGCATTTT. The chain employs TRBV20-1 and TRBJ1-5; D is ambiguous. Trimming removed 3 bases from V and 4 bases from J, with 16 bases in between. The CDR3 is made up of 15 amino acids. CDR1 and CDR2 (germline): DFQATT, SNEGSKA (reference sequence).

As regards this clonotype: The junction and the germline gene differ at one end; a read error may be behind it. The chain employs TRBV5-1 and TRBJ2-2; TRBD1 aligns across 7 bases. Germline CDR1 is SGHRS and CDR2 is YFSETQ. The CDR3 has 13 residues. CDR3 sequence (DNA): TGCGCCGGCCGGGACAGCCTTACCGGGGAGCGGTTTTTT. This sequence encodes CAGRDSLTGERFF.

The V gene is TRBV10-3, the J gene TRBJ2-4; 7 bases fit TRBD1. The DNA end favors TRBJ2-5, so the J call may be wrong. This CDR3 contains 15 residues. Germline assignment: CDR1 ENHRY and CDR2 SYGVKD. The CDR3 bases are TGTGCCATCAGCGAGAAAGACAGGGTAAAGAAGACCCAGTACTTC. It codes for CAISEKDRVKKTQYF.

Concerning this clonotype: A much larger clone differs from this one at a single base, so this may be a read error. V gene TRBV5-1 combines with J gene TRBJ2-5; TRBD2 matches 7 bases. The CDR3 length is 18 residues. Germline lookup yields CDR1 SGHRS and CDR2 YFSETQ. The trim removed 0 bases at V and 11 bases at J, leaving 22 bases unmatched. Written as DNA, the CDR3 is TGCGCCAGCAGCTTGGATGAGGGGCTAGCGGAGCTTCTCAATGAGCAGTACTTC. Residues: CASSLDEGLAELLNEQYF.

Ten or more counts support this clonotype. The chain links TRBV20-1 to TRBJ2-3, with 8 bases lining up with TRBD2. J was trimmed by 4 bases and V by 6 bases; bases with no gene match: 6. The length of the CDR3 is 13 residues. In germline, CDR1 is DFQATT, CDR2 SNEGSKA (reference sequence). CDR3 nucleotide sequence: TGCAGTGCCAGGACTAGCTTCTCAGATACGCAGTATTTT. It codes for CSARTSFSDTQYF.

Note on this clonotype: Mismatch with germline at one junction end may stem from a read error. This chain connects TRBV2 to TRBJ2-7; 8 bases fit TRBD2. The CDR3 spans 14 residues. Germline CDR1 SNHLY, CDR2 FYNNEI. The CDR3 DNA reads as TGTGTCAGCAGTGAAGCGGGAGAGTCTTACGAGCAGTACTTC. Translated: CVSSEAGESYEQYF.

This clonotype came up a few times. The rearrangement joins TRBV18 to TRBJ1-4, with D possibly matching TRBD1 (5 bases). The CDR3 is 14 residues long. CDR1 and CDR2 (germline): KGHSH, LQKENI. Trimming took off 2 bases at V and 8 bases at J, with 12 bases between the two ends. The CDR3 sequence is CASSPNRGVEKLFF. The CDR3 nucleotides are TGTGCCAGCTCACCAAATAGGGGAGTCGAAAAACTGTTTTTT.

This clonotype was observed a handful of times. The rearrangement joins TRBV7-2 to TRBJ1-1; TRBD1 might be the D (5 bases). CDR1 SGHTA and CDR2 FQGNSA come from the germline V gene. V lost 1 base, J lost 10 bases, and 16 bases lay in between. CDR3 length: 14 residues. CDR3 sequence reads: CASSLGERTMGAFF. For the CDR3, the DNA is TGTGCCAGCAGCTTAGGAGAGCGGACAATGGGAGCTTTCTTT.

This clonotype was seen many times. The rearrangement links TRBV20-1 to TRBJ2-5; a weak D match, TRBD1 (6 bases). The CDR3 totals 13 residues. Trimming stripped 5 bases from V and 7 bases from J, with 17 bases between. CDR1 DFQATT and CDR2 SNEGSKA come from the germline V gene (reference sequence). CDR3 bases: TGCAGTGCTCGCTCTCCAGGGGAATGGACCCAGTACTTC. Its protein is CSARSPGEWTQYF.

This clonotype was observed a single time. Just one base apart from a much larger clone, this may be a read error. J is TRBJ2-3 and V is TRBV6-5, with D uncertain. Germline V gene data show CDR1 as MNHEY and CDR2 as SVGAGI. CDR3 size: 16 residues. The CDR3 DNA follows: TGTGCCAGCAGTTACTCCCCAAGTATGGATGCAGATACGCGGTATTTT. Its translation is CASSYSPSMDADTRYF.

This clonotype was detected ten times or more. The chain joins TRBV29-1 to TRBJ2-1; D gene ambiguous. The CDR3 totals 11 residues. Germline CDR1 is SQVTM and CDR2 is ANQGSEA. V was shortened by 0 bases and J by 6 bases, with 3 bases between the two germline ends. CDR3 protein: CSVEEGNEQFF. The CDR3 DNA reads TGCAGCGTTGAAGAAGGCAATGAGCAGTTCTTC.

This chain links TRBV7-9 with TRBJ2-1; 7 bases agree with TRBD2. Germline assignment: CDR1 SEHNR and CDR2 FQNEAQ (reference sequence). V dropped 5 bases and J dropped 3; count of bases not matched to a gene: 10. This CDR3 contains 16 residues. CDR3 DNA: TGTGCCAGCAGCGCGGGGGATTTAGCGCTCTACAATGAGCAGTTCTTC. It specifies CASSAGDLALYNEQFF.

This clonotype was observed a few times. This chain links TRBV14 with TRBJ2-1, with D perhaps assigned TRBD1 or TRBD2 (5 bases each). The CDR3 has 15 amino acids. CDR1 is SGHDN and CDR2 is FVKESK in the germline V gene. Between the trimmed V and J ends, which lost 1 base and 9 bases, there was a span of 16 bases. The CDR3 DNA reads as TGTGCCAGCAGCCAAGGAGGGGTAGGAGGCGGTGAGCAGTTCTTC. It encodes CASSQGGVGGGEQFF.

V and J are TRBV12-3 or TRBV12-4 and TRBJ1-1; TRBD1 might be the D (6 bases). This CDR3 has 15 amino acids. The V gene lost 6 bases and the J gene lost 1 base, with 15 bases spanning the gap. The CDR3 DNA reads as TGTGCCAGCAGCCCTGGACAGACAGGGAACACTGAAGCTTTCTTT. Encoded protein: CASSPGQTGNTEAFF.

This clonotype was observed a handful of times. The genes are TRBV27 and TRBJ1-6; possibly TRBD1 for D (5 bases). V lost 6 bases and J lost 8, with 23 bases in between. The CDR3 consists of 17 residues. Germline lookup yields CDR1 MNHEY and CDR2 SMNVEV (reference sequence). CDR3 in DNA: TGTGCCAGCAGACCCGACATCAAAGGGGTATTCGATTCACCCCTCCACTTT. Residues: CASRPDIKGVFDSPLHF.

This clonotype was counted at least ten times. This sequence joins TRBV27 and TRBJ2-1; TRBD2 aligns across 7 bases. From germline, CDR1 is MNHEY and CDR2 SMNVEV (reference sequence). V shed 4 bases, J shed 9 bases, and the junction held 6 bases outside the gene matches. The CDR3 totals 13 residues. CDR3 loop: CASSWFAGAEQFF. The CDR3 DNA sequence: TGTGCCAGCAGTTGGTTCGCGGGAGCTGAGCAGTTCTTC.

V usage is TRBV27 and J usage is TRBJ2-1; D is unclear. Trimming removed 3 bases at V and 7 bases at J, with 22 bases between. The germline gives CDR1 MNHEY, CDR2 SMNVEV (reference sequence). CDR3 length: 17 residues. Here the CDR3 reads CASSFSSLGWGNNEQFF. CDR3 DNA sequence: TGTGCCAGCAGTTTCTCGTCGTTGGGGTGGGGTAATAATGAGCAGTTCTTC.

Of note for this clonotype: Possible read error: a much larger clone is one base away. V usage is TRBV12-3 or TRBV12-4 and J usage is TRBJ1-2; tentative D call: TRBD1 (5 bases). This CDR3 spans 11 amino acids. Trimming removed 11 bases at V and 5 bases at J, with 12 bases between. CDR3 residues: CAGSRGYGYTF. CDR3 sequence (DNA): TGTGCCGGTTCCCGGGGGTATGGCTACACCTTC.